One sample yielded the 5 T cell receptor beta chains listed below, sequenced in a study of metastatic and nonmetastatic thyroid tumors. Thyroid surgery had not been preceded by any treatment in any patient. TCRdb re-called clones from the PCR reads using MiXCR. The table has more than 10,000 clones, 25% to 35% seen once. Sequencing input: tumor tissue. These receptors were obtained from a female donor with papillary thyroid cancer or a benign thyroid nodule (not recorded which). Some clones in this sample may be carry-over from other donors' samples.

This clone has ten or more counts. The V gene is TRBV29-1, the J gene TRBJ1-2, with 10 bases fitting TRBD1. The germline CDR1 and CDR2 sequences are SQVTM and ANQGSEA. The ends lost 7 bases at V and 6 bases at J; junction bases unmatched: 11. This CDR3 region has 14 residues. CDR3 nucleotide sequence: TGCAGCGACTACCCCGGGACAGGGGTGCATGGCTACACCTTC. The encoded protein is CSDYPGTGVHGYTF.

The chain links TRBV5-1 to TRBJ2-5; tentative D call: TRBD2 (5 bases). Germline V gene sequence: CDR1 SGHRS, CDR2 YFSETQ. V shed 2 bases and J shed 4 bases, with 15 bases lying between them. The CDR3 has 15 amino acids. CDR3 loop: CASSLGWTVSETQYF. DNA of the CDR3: TGCGCCAGCAGCTTAGGCTGGACTGTCTCAGAGACCCAGTACTTC.

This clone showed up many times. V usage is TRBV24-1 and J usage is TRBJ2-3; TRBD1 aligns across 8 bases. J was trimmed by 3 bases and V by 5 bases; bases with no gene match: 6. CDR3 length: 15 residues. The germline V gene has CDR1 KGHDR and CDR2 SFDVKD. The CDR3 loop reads CATSAGQGRTDTQYF. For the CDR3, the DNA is TGTGCCACCAGTGCCGGACAGGGTAGGACAGATACGCAGTATTTT.

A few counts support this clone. The CDR3 DNA follows: TGTGCCAGCAGGATGCAGCCCTTGACTAGCGGGAGAGCGTACGAGCAGTACTTC. Residues: CASRMQPLTSGRAYEQYF. This sequence joins TRBV6-1 and TRBJ2-7; TRBD2 agrees at 12 bases. After removal of 6 bases from V and 4 bases from J, the junction contained 16 bases not matched to a gene. CDR3 size: 18 residues. Germline CDR1 MNHNS, CDR2 SASEGT.

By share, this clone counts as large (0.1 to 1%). The CDR3 bases are TGTGCCTGGAGTGTGGGAGGAAACACCATATATTTT. The encoded protein is CAWSVGGNTIYF. The rearrangement links TRBV30 to TRBJ1-3; D remains unclear. The V gene lost 0 bases and the J gene lost 4 bases, with 4 bases spanning the gap. Germline assignment: CDR1 GTSNPN and CDR2 SVGIG (reference sequence). CDR3 length: 12 amino acids. Full variable domain (rest looked up from reference TRBV30 and TRBJ1-3): SQTIHQWPATLVQPVGSPLSLECTVEGTSNPNLYWYRQAAGRGLQLLFYSVGIGQISSEVPQNLSASRPQDRQFILSSKKLLLSDSGFYLCAWSVGGNTIYFGEGSWLTVV.